These T cell receptor beta chains were read from a single sample in a study of T cells expressing NK-cell markers. After re-calling the 5' RACE reads, TCRdb lists one entry per CDR3 protein, DNA absent. There are about 450,000 distinct CDR3 sequences in the sample, with about 7.3% held by the top ten. Sequenced sample: blood T cells: a sorted CD56 or NKG2C T cell subset, CD4+ or CD8+ T cells, or bulk PBMC T cells (not recorded which). The receptors here all came from a woman between 18 and 75 years old in good health. CDR3s include the opening cysteine and the closing phenylalanine or tryptophan.

cdr3_length	j_call	v_call	cdr3_aa
15	TRBJ1-2	TRBV6-1	CASRDRWTSNYGYTF
13	TRBJ2-3	TRBV3-1	CASSQTGRGTQYF
16	TRBJ2-1	TRBV20-1	CSARLAGSIVYNEQFF
14	TRBJ2-7	TRBV18	CASSPRRNSYEQYF
15	TRBJ2-2	TRBV5-1	CASSLPQGDTGELFF
13	TRBJ1-5	TRBV4-3	CASSQGLGEPQHF
13	TRBJ2-2	TRBV20-1	CSARVGESGELFF
15	TRBJ2-1	TRBV4-3	CASSQRERGANEQFF
14	TRBJ2-7	TRBV6-2/TRBV6-3	CASKDGLAAYELYF
13	TRBJ2-1	TRBV7-2	CAVVRGGNGKQFF
16	TRBJ2-5	TRBV12-5	CASGLPTITGPETQYF
20	TRBJ1-6	TRBV9	CASSLLSPPGPASYNSPLHF
13	TRBJ1-2	TRBV5-1	CASSLVGSVGYTF
20	TRBJ2-6	TRBV6-2/TRBV6-3	CASSYSIQDRGPGRANVLTF
17	TRBJ1-6	TRBV12-5	CASGSPPAGGIASPLHF
15	TRBJ2-1	TRBV7-9	CASSPLAVLSNEQFF
13	TRBJ1-2	TRBV29-1	CSVTFQPNYGYTF
15	TRBJ2-1	TRBV5-1	CASSSEGGIYNEQFF
14	TRBJ1-1	TRBV7-9	CASSLPFGNTEAFF
15	TRBJ2-1	TRBV28	CASIAASGSSGEQFF
16	TRBJ2-2	TRBV7-3	CASSLLGTANTGELFF
14	TRBJ2-1	TRBV7-8	CASRQGFHGDEQFF
13	TRBJ1-5	TRBV20-1	CSASGHANQPQHF
16	TRBJ1-3	TRBV28	CASSLSGAGRGNTIYF
16	TRBJ2-5	TRBV6-5	CASSYQGLAGKETQYF
14	TRBJ2-7	TRBV3-1	CASSTQTGVGEQYF
14	TRBJ2-1	TRBV27	CASGRTSGKGEQFF